Each of the 30 T cell receptor beta chains below was sequenced from the same sample in a study of tumor and adjacent non-tumor tissue in lung cancer. No cell sorting was done before RNA was extracted from the tissue. A modified ARM-PCR protocol with three rounds of nested PCR amplified TCRbeta. Using its own MiXCR run on the multiplex PCR reads, TCRdb lists one record per CDR3 protein. The data hold around 66,000 distinct CDR3 sequences, with more than 70% observed a single time. The sample was lung tumor tissue. The source is a man between 60 and 75 years old with non-small cell lung cancer.

V and J are TRBV20-1 and TRBJ2-1, with 9 bases that match TRBD2. The length of the CDR3 is 15 residues. Germline CDR1 is DFQATT and CDR2 is SNEGSKA (reference sequence). V shed 3 bases and J 6 bases; nucleotides not matched to a gene: 9. CDR3 sequence (DNA): TGCAGTGCTAGTGACGGGGCTAGCGGGATCAATGAGCAGTTCTTC. The encoded protein is CSASDGASGINEQFF.

With regard to this clonotype: Compared with germline, one end of the junction differs, possibly owing to a read error. The chain is built from TRBV20-1 and TRBJ2-1, with D tentatively TRBD2 (6 bases). The CDR3 loop spans 15 amino acids. Per the germline V gene, CDR1 is DFQATT and CDR2 is SNEGSKA (reference sequence). The CDR3 spells CSARTVAEGYHELFF. The DNA for the CDR3 is TGCAGTGCCAGAACTGTAGCGGAAGGGTACCATGAGCTGTTCTTC.

The sample holds one count of this clonotype. The rearrangement links TRBV14 to TRBJ2-1; 9 nucleotides line up with TRBD2. This CDR3 is built from 15 residues. Germline CDR1 SGHDN, CDR2 FVKESK. The DNA for the CDR3 is TGTGACAACAGTCAGGCGGGAGGGCCTATCAATGAGCAGTTCTTC. Translating it yields CDNSQAGGPINEQFF.

V gene TRBV20-1 combines with J gene TRBJ2-1; 8 nucleotides line up with TRBD2. V lost 3 bases, J lost 16 bases, and 17 bases stayed unmatched. This CDR3 comprises 14 residues. Germline-derived CDR1 and CDR2 are DFQATT and SNEGSKA (reference sequence). The CDR3 protein is CSARDQRTSYEEFF. In nucleotides, the CDR3 is TGCAGTGCTAGGGATCAACGGACTAGCTATGAGGAATTCTTC.

V is TRBV28 and J is TRBJ2-7; D is unresolved. V was pared by 2 bases and J by 4 bases, with 6 bases between. The CDR3 loop spans 12 amino acids. Germline CDR1 is MDHEN and CDR2 is SYDVKM. The CDR3 region is CASSLLQYEQYF. Here the CDR3 DNA reads TGTGCCAGCAGTTTACTTCAATACGAGCAGTACTTC.

The genes are TRBV29-1 and TRBJ2-3; 7 nucleotides match TRBD1. The CDR3 totals 13 residues. J gave up 9 bases and V 4 bases, and 10 bases lay outside the gene matches. Germline loops: CDR1 SQVTM, CDR2 ANQGSEA. CDR3 in amino acids: CSVADRDTKTQYF. The CDR3 nucleotides are TGCAGCGTTGCTGACAGGGACACAAAAACGCAGTATTTT.

The chain couples TRBV11-2 to TRBJ1-1; D unclear. The germline V gene encodes CDR1 SGHAT and CDR2 FQNNGV. Deletions cut 0 bases from V and 10 bases from J, with 15 bases between. The CDR3 is made up of 14 amino acids. DNA for the CDR3: TGTGCCAGCAGCTTAGACCCGAGAGACCTTGGAGCTTTCTTT. Translating it yields CASSLDPRDLGAFF.

This clonotype has a single count. One junction end disagrees with the germline gene, perhaps due to a read error. The chain employs TRBV11-1 and TRBJ2-3, with a possible D match to TRBD2 (5 bases). The CDR3 is 16 residues long. Germline assignment: CDR1 SGHAT and CDR2 FQDESV (reference sequence). Here the CDR3 DNA reads TGTGTCAGCAGCTCCGGGCTAGCAGATGGCACAGATACGCGGTATTTT. It yields the protein CVSSSGLADGTDTRYF.

V is TRBV10-2 and J is TRBJ2-5, with 7 bases lining up with TRBD2. Trimming at V came to 3 bases and at J to 5 bases, leaving 27 bases not matched to a gene. CDR1 is WSHSY, CDR2 SAAADI, per germline. The CDR3 is made up of 21 amino acids. CDR3 protein: CASSERMPGLTGAKSQETQYF. The CDR3 DNA reads TGCGCCAGCAGTGAAAGGATGCCGGGACTAACGGGAGCCAAGTCCCAGGAGACCCAGTACTTC.

This clonotype showed up just once. The junction and the germline gene differ at one end; a read error may be behind it. The genes are TRBV20-1 and TRBJ1-1; unclear D gene. This CDR3 has 14 residues. CDR1 and CDR2 from the germline V gene are DFQATT and SNEGSKA (reference sequence). The CDR3, as DNA: TGCAGTGCCAGAGACGGGGAAGGTACAACTGAAGCTCTCTTT. As protein: CSARDGEGTTEALF.

This chain uses TRBV5-4 with TRBJ2-3; the match to TRBD2 covers 7 bases. The CDR3 spans 14 residues. Germline trimming cut 2 bases from V and 7 bases from J; bases unmatched to any gene: 7. CDR1 SGHNT and CDR2 YYREEE come from the germline V gene (reference sequence). The CDR3 protein is CASSFPGLTNTQYF. The CDR3 nucleotides are TGTGCCAGCAGCTTTCCGGGACTAACTAATACGCAGTATTTT.

Of note for this clonotype: A junction boundary mismatches the germline segment, possibly from a read error. This chain links TRBV6-5 with TRBJ2-6; 9 nucleotides align to TRBD1. The CDR3 is made up of 21 amino acids. Germline V CDR1 and CDR2: MNHEY, SVGAGI. The DNA of the CDR3 is TGTTCCAGCACTTACTCGGTCATAGGGACAGGGAGAAGGTCTGGGGCCAACGTCCTGACTTTC. Its translation is CSSTYSVIGTGRRSGANVLTF.

This clonotype has a handful of counts. Relative to the germline gene, one junction end is altered; a read error may explain this. V is TRBV20-1 and J is TRBJ2-3; tentatively, D is TRBD2 (5 bases). This CDR3 has 12 amino acids. CDR1 and CDR2 from the germline V gene are DFQATT and SNEGSKA (reference sequence). CDR3 residues: CSTTASTDTQYF. CDR3 nucleotides: TGCAGTACTACCGCTAGCACGGATACGCAGTATTTT.

Worth noting for this clonotype: A read error may produce the germline difference seen at one junction end. The V and J genes are TRBV11-1 and TRBJ2-5; D might be TRBD1 (5 bases). Germline assignment: CDR1 SGHAT and CDR2 FQDESV (reference sequence). CDR3 size: 15 residues. Written as DNA, the CDR3 is TGTGCCAGCAGCCACCCCCTGGGGCAACAAGAGACCCAGTGCTTC. Translating it yields CASSHPLGQQETQCF.

Comments on this clonotype: A read error is possible here, since a much larger clone lies one base away. This sequence joins TRBV28 and TRBJ2-1; 9 bases fit TRBD1. The CDR3 contains 14 residues. V lost 10 bases to trimming and J lost 6 bases; unmatched junction nucleotides: 10. Germline V gene sequence: CDR1 MDHEN, CDR2 SYDVKM. CDR3 residues: CATHRDRVGNEQFF. The CDR3 bases are TGTGCCACACACCGGGACAGGGTAGGCAATGAGCAGTTCTTC.

For this clonotype: The junction differs from germline at one of its ends, possibly a read error. J is TRBJ2-1 and V is TRBV18, with TRBD1 matching over 9 bases. CDR1 is KGHSH, CDR2 LQKENI, per germline. The CDR3 is 17 amino acids. The CDR3 region is CASSRTFRDRAYNEHFF. Written as DNA, the CDR3 is TGTGCCAGCTCACGGACATTCCGGGACAGGGCCTACAATGAGCATTTCTTC.

This clonotype was seen only a few times. V gene TRBV5-4 combines with J gene TRBJ2-2; 7 nucleotides align to TRBD1. Germline assignment: CDR1 SGHNT and CDR2 YYREEE (reference sequence). V trimming: 3 bases; J trimming: 5 bases; junction bases outside the gene matches: 10. The CDR3 has 16 amino acids. The CDR3 DNA reads TGTGCCAGCAGCTCGGAAAGGGGGCGCGAGACCGGGGAGCTGTTTTTT. Protein product: CASSSERGRETGELFF.

Only a few counts were recorded for this clonotype. V is TRBV29-1 and J is TRBJ2-3, with D maybe TRBD1 (5 bases). CDR3 length: 15 amino acids. In germline, CDR1 is SQVTM, CDR2 ANQGSEA. The germline V and J ends were trimmed by 0 bases and 15 bases, with 25 bases remaining between them. DNA of the CDR3: TGCAGCGTTGAAGAACAAGGACATCCCACAGATATGCAATATTTT. It is translated as CSVEEQGHPTDMQYF.

As to this clonotype: At one end the junction does not follow the germline gene, possibly because of a read error. The CDR3 DNA is TGTGTCAGCAGTTATTCCGAAGGATCCAGAGACACCGGGGAGCTATTTTTT. Translating gives CVSSYSEGSRDTGELFF. The rearrangement links TRBV6-5 to TRBJ2-2, with a tentative D call TRBD2 (5 bases). The length of the CDR3 is 17 residues. Germline V lookup: CDR1 MNHEY, CDR2 SVGAGI.

The chain carries TRBV6-5 and TRBJ2-6, with no clear D. The CDR3 is made up of 16 amino acids. CDR1 and CDR2 (germline): MNHEY, SVGAGI. The V end was cut by 0 bases, the J end by 8 bases, with 14 bases between. The CDR3 spells CASSYSLGSGTNVLTF. Here the CDR3 DNA reads TGTGCCAGCAGTTACTCCCTGGGCTCTGGTACCAACGTCCTGACTTTC.

The chain employs TRBV20-1 and TRBJ2-3, with unresolved D. Germline V lookup: CDR1 DFQATT, CDR2 SNEGSKA (reference sequence). V shed 0 bases and J shed 6 bases, with 7 bases lying between them. The CDR3 extends over 12 amino acids. CDR3 nucleotide sequence: TGCAGTGCTAGAGATATGGAGGATACGCAGTATTTT. This translates into CSARDMEDTQYF.

This sequence joins TRBV6-5 and TRBJ2-2; TRBD2 might be the D (5 bases). The CDR3 sequence is 15 residues long. The germline V gene has CDR1 MNHEY and CDR2 SVGAGI. The V and J ends lost 0 bases and 6 bases respectively, with 11 bases between them. The CDR3 DNA reads as TGTGCCAGCAGTTACTCGAGACGGGGTTCCGGGGAGCTGTTTTTT. It codes for CASSYSRRGSGELFF.

This clonotype was counted between two and nine times. This chain uses TRBV5-4 with TRBJ2-1, with D perhaps matching TRBD2 (6 bases). Trimming shortened V by 2 bases and J by 7 bases, and 13 bases separated the two germline ends. Germline values: CDR1 SGHNT, CDR2 YYREEE (reference sequence). The CDR3 extends over 14 amino acids. This chain's CDR3 is CASSFLVGGNEQFF. In DNA, the CDR3 is TGTGCCAGCAGCTTTCTAGTGGGAGGTAATGAGCAGTTCTTC. The whole variable domain, filled in from reference TRBV5-4 and TRBJ2-1, reads ETGVTQSPTHLIKTRGQQVTLRCSSQSGHNTVSWYQQALGQGPQFIFQYYREEENGRGNFPPRFSGLQFPNYSSELNVNALELDDSALYLCASSFLVGGNEQFFGPGTRLTVL.

Details on this clonotype: A much more abundant neighbour one base away suggests this may be a read error. The chain links TRBV28 to TRBJ2-1; a weak D match, TRBD1 (6 bases). The length of the CDR3 is 16 residues. V lost 6 bases and J 7 bases, leaving 22 bases between the germline ends. Germline V lookup: CDR1 MDHEN, CDR2 SYDVKM. This chain's CDR3 is CASRPHRAARRNEQFF. The CDR3 nucleotides read TGTGCCAGCAGACCACACAGGGCTGCTCGGCGTAATGAGCAGTTCTTC. Based on the CDR3 plus reference TRBV28 and TRBJ2-1, the full variable domain is DVKVTQSSRYLVKRTGEKVFLECVQDMDHENMFWYRQDPGLGLRLIYFSYDVKMKEKGDIPEGYSVSREKKERFSLILESASTNQTSMYLCASRPHRAARRNEQFFGPGTRLTVL.

This clonotype was seen a few times. It may be a read error: a sequence one base away is much more abundant. The chain uses TRBV6-1 and TRBJ1-5; D perhaps matches TRBD1 (5 bases). With the DNA end fitting TRBJ2-3 better, the J assignment may be wrong. In germline, CDR1 is MNHNS, CDR2 SASEGT. The CDR3 loop spans 12 amino acids. The DNA for the CDR3 is TGTGCCAGCAGTGTTTTGGGGCAGCCCCAGTATTTT. As protein: CASSVLGQPQYF.

Turning to this clonotype: Mismatch with germline at one junction end may stem from a read error. J is TRBJ2-7 and V is TRBV29-1; D call uncertain. Looked up from germline, CDR1 is SQVTM and CDR2 is ANQGSEA. This CDR3 is built from 14 residues. CDR3 coding DNA: TGCAGCGTTGAATGGACCGACCCTCCCTACGACCAGTACTTC. It is translated as CSVEWTDPPYDQYF.

Remarks on this clonotype: Sequence at one end of the junction differs from germline and may be a read error. The chain links TRBV20-1 to TRBJ2-7; 10 positions agree with TRBD2. CDR1 is DFQATT and CDR2 is SNEGSKA in the germline V gene (reference sequence). CDR3 length: 15 amino acids. The CDR3 DNA sequence: TGCAGTGCTAAAGGGACTAGCGTGAGATTCGACGAGCTGTACTTC. As protein: CSAKGTSVRFDELYF.

A remark on this clonotype: At one of its ends the junction is not consistent with the germline gene, which may arise from a read error. The rearrangement uses TRBV29-1 and TRBJ2-7, with 9 positions matching TRBD1. This CDR3 comprises 14 residues. CDR1 is SQVTM and CDR2 is ANQGSEA in the germline V gene. The CDR3 coding sequence is TGCAGAGTCAGAGCCGGGACAGGGCGCAACGAGCAGCACTTC. It encodes CRVRAGTGRNEQHF.

The genes are TRBV20-1 and TRBJ2-5; possibly TRBD2 for D (5 bases). There are 12 residues in the CDR3. Germline V lookup: CDR1 DFQATT, CDR2 SNEGSKA (reference sequence). Trimming removed 7 bases at V and 9 bases at J, with 18 bases between. CDR3 coding DNA: TGCAGTGGAGGGATGTTTCAAGATGCCCAGTACTTC. Translation gives CSGGMFQDAQYF.

V and J are TRBV5-6 and TRBJ2-7, with 8 bases matching TRBD1. The CDR3 has 16 amino acids. Germline CDR1 and CDR2: SGHDT and YYEEEE. V dropped 3 bases and J dropped 2; count of bases not matched to a gene: 10. The CDR3 here is CASSSIVRDRTYEQYF. CDR3 in DNA: TGTGCCAGCAGCTCCATTGTCCGGGACAGGACCTACGAGCAGTACTTC.